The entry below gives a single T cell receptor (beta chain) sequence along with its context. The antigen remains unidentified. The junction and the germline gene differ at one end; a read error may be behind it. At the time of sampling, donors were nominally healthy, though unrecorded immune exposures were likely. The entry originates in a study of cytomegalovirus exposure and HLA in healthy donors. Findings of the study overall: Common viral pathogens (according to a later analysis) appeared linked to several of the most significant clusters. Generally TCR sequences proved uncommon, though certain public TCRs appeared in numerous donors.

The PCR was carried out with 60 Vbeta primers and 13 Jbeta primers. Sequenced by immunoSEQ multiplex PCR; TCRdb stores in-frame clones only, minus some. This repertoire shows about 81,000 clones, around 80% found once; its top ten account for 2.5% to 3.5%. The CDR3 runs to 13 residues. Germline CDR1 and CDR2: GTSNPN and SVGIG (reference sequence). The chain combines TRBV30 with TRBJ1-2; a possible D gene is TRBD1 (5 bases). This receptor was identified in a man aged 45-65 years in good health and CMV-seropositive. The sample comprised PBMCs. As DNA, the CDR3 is TGTGCCTGGTCAGTCAGGGCCACCTATGGCCACACCTTC. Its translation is CAWSVRATYGHTF.